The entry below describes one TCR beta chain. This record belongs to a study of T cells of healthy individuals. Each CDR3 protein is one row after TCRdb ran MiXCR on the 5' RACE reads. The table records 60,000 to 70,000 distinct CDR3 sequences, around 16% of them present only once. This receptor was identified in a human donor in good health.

Here the CDR3 reads CASSLAPTNNYGYTF. CDR3 DNA: TGCGCCAGCAGCTTGGCTCCGACAAATAACTATGGCTACACCTTC. The V call is TRBV5-1, the J call TRBJ1-2; D ambiguous. Per germline, CDR1 SGHRS and CDR2 YFSETQ. Trimming took 0 bases from V and 1 from J, leaving 10 bases between them. The CDR3 is 15 amino acids.